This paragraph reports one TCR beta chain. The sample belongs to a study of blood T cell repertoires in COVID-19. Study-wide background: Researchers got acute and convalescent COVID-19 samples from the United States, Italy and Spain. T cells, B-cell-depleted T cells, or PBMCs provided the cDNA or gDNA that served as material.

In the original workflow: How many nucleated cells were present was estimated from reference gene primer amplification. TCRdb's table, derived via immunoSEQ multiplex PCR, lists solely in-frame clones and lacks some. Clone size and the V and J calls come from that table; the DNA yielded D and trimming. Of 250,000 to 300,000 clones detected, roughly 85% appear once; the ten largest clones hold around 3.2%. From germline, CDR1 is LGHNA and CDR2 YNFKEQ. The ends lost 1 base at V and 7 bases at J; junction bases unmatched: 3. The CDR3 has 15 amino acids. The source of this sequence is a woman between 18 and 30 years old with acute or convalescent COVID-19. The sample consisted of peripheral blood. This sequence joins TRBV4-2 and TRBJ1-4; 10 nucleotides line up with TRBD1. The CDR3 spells CASSQGQGAGEKLFF. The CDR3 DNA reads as TGTGCCAGCAGCCAAGGACAGGGGGCAGGTGAAAAACTGTTTTTT.